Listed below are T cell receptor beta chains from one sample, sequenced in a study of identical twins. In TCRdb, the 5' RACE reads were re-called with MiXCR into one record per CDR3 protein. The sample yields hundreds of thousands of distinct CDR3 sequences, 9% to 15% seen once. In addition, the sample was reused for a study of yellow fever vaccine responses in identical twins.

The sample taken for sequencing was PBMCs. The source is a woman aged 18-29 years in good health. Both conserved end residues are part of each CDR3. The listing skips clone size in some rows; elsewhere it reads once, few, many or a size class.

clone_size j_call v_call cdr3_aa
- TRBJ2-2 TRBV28 CASAPQVPGAGELFF
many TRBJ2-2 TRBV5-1 CASTPGGVHTGELFF
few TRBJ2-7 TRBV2 CASREDSSTYEQYF
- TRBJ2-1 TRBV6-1 CASSQASGTEDNEQFF
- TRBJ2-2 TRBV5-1 CASSPSRGDTGELFF
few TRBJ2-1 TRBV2 CASRQGTGGSYNEQFF
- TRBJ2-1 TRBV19 CASSIELAGGVNEQFF
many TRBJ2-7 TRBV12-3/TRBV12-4 CASSGTGPYEQYF
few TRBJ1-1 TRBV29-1 CSVGTGDHTEAFF
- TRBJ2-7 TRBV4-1 CASSQVRLAGAYEQYF
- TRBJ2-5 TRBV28 CASIPELAPKGETQYF
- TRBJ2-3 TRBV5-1 CASRTGQVEDTQYF
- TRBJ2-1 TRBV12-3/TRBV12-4 CASSSRSLERFF
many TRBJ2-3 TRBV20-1 CSKVPRGEADTQYF
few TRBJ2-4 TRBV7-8 CASSLEAGSLAKNIQYF
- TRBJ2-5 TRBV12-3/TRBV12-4 CASTALGETQYF
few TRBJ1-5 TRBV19 CASTTGENQPQHF
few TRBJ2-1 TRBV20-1 CSARSLAGLYNEQFF
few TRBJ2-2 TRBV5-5 CASSRYSGGGTGELFF
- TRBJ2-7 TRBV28 CASSLLGQTYF
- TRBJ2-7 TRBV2 CASSEKWVVYEQYF
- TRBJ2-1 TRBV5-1 CASSQPGLPNEQFF
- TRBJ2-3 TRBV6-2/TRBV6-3 CASRGASGGATDTQYF
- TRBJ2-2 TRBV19 CASSAGANTGELFF
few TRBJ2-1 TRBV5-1 CASSSGTGGSGINEQFF
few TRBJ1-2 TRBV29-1 CSVLGKLGYTF